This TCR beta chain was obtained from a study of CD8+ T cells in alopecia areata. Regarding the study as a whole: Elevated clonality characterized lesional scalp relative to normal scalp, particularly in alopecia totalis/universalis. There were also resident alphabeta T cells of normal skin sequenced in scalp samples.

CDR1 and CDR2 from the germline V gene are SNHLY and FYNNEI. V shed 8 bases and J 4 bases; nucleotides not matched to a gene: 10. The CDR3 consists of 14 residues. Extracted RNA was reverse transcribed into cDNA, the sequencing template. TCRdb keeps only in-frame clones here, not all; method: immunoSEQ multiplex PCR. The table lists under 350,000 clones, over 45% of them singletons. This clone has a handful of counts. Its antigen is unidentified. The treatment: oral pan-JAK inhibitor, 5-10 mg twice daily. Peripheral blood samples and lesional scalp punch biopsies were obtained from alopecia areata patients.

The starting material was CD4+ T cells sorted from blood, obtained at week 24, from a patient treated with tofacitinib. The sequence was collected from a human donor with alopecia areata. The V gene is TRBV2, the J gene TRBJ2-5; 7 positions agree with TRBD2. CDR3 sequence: CASGTTLSPETQYF. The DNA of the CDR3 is TGTGCCAGCGGGACTACCCTTTCTCCAGAGACCCAGTACTTC.